Below are 25 T cell receptor beta chains sequenced from a single sample in a study of CD8+ T cells in alopecia areata. Treatment noted: oral pan-JAK inhibitor, 5-10 mg twice daily. TCR sequencing used cDNA made by reverse transcription of extracted RNA. Clones were read by immunoSEQ multiplex PCR, and TCRdb kept only the in-frame ones, dropping some. In the table there are more than 100,000 clones, 53% of which are singletons. The material sequenced was CD4+ T cells sorted from blood, taken at week 4, from a patient treated with tofacitinib. These receptors all come from a human donor with alopecia areata.

This chain joins TRBV7-3 and TRBJ1-2; D unclear. V lost 0 bases, J lost 2 bases, and 10 bases lay in between. The CDR3 runs 15 residues. Germline V gene sequence: CDR1 SGHTA, CDR2 FQGTGA. CDR3 loop: CASSLTVADNYGYTF. The CDR3 region has the DNA TGTGCCAGCAGCTTAACCGTGGCAGACAACTATGGCTACACCTTC.

CDR3 nucleotides: TGTGCCAGCAGTGTTGAGACAGGGGAGCAGTTCTTC. Its translation is CASSVETGEQFF. The chain links TRBV2 to TRBJ2-1, with 7 bases fitting TRBD1. V gave up 4 bases and J gave up 10 bases; unmatched junction bases: 4. Germline V gene data show CDR1 as SNHLY and CDR2 as FYNNEI. The CDR3 contains 12 residues.

The chain uses TRBV5-1 and TRBJ2-5, with D hard to call. The ends were cut back, 4 bases at V and 2 bases at J, with 12 bases in the middle. The V gene's germline CDR1 is SGHRS and CDR2 YFSETQ. CDR3 length equals 14 residues. This chain's CDR3 is CASSPPGPQETQYF. DNA of the CDR3: TGCGCCAGCAGCCCCCCGGGCCCTCAAGAGACCCAGTACTTC.

This chain connects TRBV6-1 to TRBJ2-5; D may correspond to TRBD1 or TRBD2 (5 bases each). Germline loops: CDR1 MNHNS, CDR2 SASEGT. Trimming cost V 8 bases and J 5 bases, with 12 bases left between them. This CDR3 has 12 amino acids. DNA for the CDR3: TGTGCCAGCGTCGGGACCCGGGAGACCCAGTACTTC. Amino acid sequence: CASVGTRETQYF.

V is TRBV11-2 and J is TRBJ1-5; weak D call: TRBD1 (6 bases). The germline V gene has CDR1 SGHAT and CDR2 FQNNGV. CDR3 length equals 14 residues. V dropped 3 bases and J dropped 5 bases, with 11 bases sitting between them. CDR3 residues: CASSLSQGDQPQHF. The CDR3 coding sequence is TGTGCCAGCAGCTTGTCACAGGGCGATCAGCCCCAGCATTTT.

V usage is TRBV2 and J usage is TRBJ1-2; D gene uncertain. CDR3 length equals 14 residues. The germline CDR1 and CDR2 sequences are SNHLY and FYNNEI. V lost 1 base to trimming and J lost 4 bases, with 10 bases between them. CDR3 DNA sequence: TGTGCCAGCAGTGAAGAGATAGGAGGCTATGGCTACACCTTC. Its protein is CASSEEIGGYGYTF.

A few counts support this clone. This sample includes further DNA sequences coding for the same CDR3. V is TRBV29-1 and J is TRBJ2-7; 13 nucleotides agree with TRBD2. The germline gives CDR1 SQVTM, CDR2 ANQGSEA. V shed 6 bases and J 0 bases; nucleotides not matched to a gene: 8. CDR3 size: 16 residues. DNA of the CDR3: TGCAGCGTCCGGGGACTAGCGGGGTCGAGCTCCTACGAGCAGTACTTC. Amino acids: CSVRGLAGSSSYEQYF.

The chain joins TRBV19 to TRBJ2-7, with D perhaps matching TRBD1 (5 bases). The CDR3 covers 12 residues. Germline values: CDR1 LNHDA, CDR2 SQIVND (reference sequence). Trimming removed 2 bases at V and 3 bases at J, with 5 bases between. CDR3 bases: TGTGCCAGTAGTATACAGGGCTACGAGCAGTACTTC. It translates to CASSIQGYEQYF. The complete variable domain, with remaining parts taken from reference TRBV19 and TRBJ2-7, reads DGGITQSPKYLFRKEGQNVTLSCEQNLNHDAMYWYRQDPGQGLRLIYYSQIVNDFQKGDIAEGYSVSREKKESFPLTVTSAQKNPTAFYLCASSIQGYEQYFGPGTRLTVT.

The chain combines TRBV5-1 with TRBJ1-1, with TRBD1 matching over 10 bases. The CDR3 has 15 residues. Trimming took 5 bases from V and 7 from J; bases not matched to a gene: 11. Germline CDR1 is SGHRS and CDR2 is YFSETQ. For the CDR3, the DNA is TGCGCCAGCAGACCTTTAGACAGGGGGCGGAATGAAGCTTTCTTT. Its protein product is CASRPLDRGRNEAFF. The entire variable domain, with the rest obtained from reference TRBV5-1 and TRBJ1-1, is as follows: KAGVTQTPRYLIKTRGQQVTLSCSPISGHRSVSWYQQTPGQGLQFLFEYFSETQRNKGNFPGRFSGRQFSNSRSEMNVSTLELGDSALYLCASRPLDRGRNEAFFGQGTRLTVV.

The J gene is TRBJ2-2, the V gene TRBV7-3; TRBD1 matches 8 bases. Germline trimming cut 4 bases from V and 6 bases from J; bases unmatched to any gene: 16. Germline V gene data show CDR1 as SGHTA and CDR2 as FQGTGA. There are 18 residues in the CDR3. DNA for the CDR3: TGTGCCAGCAGCTCCCAGGCCGTGAGCAGGGGGCCCGCCGGGGAGCTGTTTTTT. Translated: CASSSQAVSRGPAGELFF.

The CDR3 DNA reads as TGCAGCGTCGGGGACAGGAACTATGGCTACACCTTC. This codes for CSVGDRNYGYTF. The V and J genes are TRBV29-1 and TRBJ1-2, with TRBD1 matching over 8 bases. V dropped 6 bases and J dropped 2; count of bases not matched to a gene: 2. Germline lookup yields CDR1 SQVTM and CDR2 ANQGSEA. There are 12 residues in the CDR3.

The count of this clone is one. The sample carries other DNA sequences with the same CDR3. The gene calls are TRBV29-1 and TRBJ1-1, with D perhaps matching TRBD1 (5 bases). Between the trimmed V and J ends, which lost 1 base and 1 base, there was a span of 7 bases. Germline V gives CDR1 SQVTM, CDR2 ANQGSEA. There are 13 residues in the CDR3. CDR3 sequence (DNA): TGCAGCGTTGAAGGCCAGGGGAACACTGAAGCTTTCTTT. It translates to CSVEGQGNTEAFF.

The CDR3 DNA is TGTGCCAGCAGACGTGGACAGGGGTCCTATGGCTACACCTTC. This gives the protein CASRRGQGSYGYTF. The rearrangement joins TRBV7-9 to TRBJ1-2; 9 bases are a match to TRBD1. The CDR3 contains 14 residues. Looked up from germline, CDR1 is SEHNR and CDR2 is FQNEAQ (reference sequence). The V segment lost 6 bases and the J segment 4 bases; nucleotides outside the gene matches: 6. Full variable domain (outside the CDR3, taken from reference TRBV7-9 and TRBJ1-2): DTGVSQNPRHKITKRGQNVTFRCDPISEHNRLYWYRQTLGQGPEFLTYFQNEAQLEKSRLLSDRFSAERPKGSFSTLEIQRTEQGDSAMYLCASRRGQGSYGYTFGSGTRLTVV.

This clone has just a few counts. The chain combines TRBV19 with TRBJ2-3; D possibly corresponds to TRBD2 (5 bases). Germline V lookup: CDR1 LNHDA, CDR2 SQIVND (reference sequence). Trimming cost V 7 bases and J 5 bases, with 22 bases left between them. The CDR3 runs 16 residues. CDR3 residues: CASTPGNPGYGDTQYF. CDR3 DNA: TGTGCCAGTACCCCCGGGAACCCGGGGTACGGAGATACGCAGTATTTT.

The rearrangement links TRBV7-7 to TRBJ1-5, with 10 nucleotides matching TRBD1. There are 16 residues in the CDR3. J gave up 9 bases and V 6 bases, and 14 bases lay outside the gene matches. The germline gives CDR1 SSHAT, CDR2 FNYEAQ (reference sequence). This CDR3 is CASRPVGTGDPSPQHF. In DNA form, the CDR3 reads TGTGCCAGCAGACCCGTCGGGACAGGGGACCCATCGCCCCAGCATTTT.

The chain couples TRBV15 to TRBJ2-3; a weak D match, TRBD1 (5 bases). This CDR3 has 14 amino acids. The V gene's germline CDR1 is LNHNV and CDR2 YYDKDF (reference sequence). The germline V and J ends were trimmed by 0 bases and 3 bases, with 7 bases remaining between them. This CDR3 reads CATSRDRATDTQYF. CDR3 DNA: TGTGCCACCAGCAGAGACAGGGCGACAGATACGCAGTATTTT.

In this sample, this clone turned up a few times. V and J are TRBV29-1 and TRBJ2-3; D gene uncertain. The CDR3 runs to 10 residues. The ends were cut back, 7 bases at V and 7 bases at J, with 9 bases in the middle. Germline V lookup: CDR1 SQVTM, CDR2 ANQGSEA. The CDR3 protein is CSGRSNTQYF. The CDR3 coding sequence is TGCAGCGGCCGCTCAAATACGCAGTATTTT.

The chain recombines TRBV9 with TRBJ2-7; TRBD2 aligns across 8 bases. CDR3 size: 15 residues. V gave up 4 bases and J gave up 0 bases; unmatched junction bases: 6. The germline V gene encodes CDR1 SGDLS and CDR2 YYNGEE. The CDR3 is CASSLAGSSSYEQYF. In nucleotides, the CDR3 is TGTGCCAGCAGCTTAGCGGGGTCCAGCTCCTACGAGCAGTACTTC.

The chain is built from TRBV2 and TRBJ2-3, with 9 bases aligning to TRBD1. CDR1 is SNHLY, CDR2 FYNNEI, per germline. This CDR3 contains 14 residues. V gave up 7 bases and J gave up 3 bases; unmatched junction bases: 5. The CDR3 coding sequence is TGTGCCAGCAACAGGGGGCTTCGTACAGATACGCAGTATTTT. It specifies CASNRGLRTDTQYF.

This clone came up a few times. The chain recombines TRBV19 with TRBJ2-3, with TRBD2 matching over 9 bases. The CDR3 has 16 amino acids. V lost 6 bases, J lost 2 bases, and 9 bases stayed unmatched. Germline V gene lookup returns CDR1 LNHDA and CDR2 SQIVND (reference sequence). This CDR3 reads CASRERGAVFTDTQYF. The CDR3 nucleotides read TGTGCCAGTAGAGAGCGGGGGGCGGTATTCACAGATACGCAGTATTTT.

This clone turned up a few times. V gene TRBV30 combines with J gene TRBJ2-5; the D gene is possibly TRBD2 (6 bases). Germline CDR1 reads GTSNPN; CDR2 reads SVGIG (reference sequence). The CDR3 sequence is 16 residues long. Trimming removed 2 bases at V and 5 bases at J, with 21 bases between. DNA for the CDR3: TGTGCCTGGAGTCTCCTCAGGGCAGCGGAGGGGGAGACCCAGTACTTC. It yields the protein CAWSLLRAAEGETQYF.

This clone showed up just a few times. CDR3 DNA sequence: TGCAGCGTCGCCATTGGGGGGTCCTATGGCTACACCTTC. Translating it yields CSVAIGGSYGYTF. The chain is built from TRBV29-1 and TRBJ1-2, with D perhaps matching TRBD1 (5 bases). The V and J ends lost 6 bases and 4 bases respectively, with 15 bases between them. Germline assignment: CDR1 SQVTM and CDR2 ANQGSEA. The CDR3 length is 13 residues. Full variable domain (outside the CDR3, taken from reference TRBV29-1 and TRBJ1-2): SAVISQKPSRDICQRGTSLTIQCQVDSQVTMMFWYRQQPGQSLTLIATANQGSEATYESGFVIDKFPISRPNLTFSTLTVSNMSPEDSSIYLCSVAIGGSYGYTFGSGTRLTVV.

This clone was seen many times. The rearrangement joins TRBV6-6 to TRBJ1-2; D unclear. The ends were cut back, 8 bases at V and 4 bases at J, with 14 bases in the middle. CDR1 and CDR2 (germline): MNHNY, SVGAGI (reference sequence). CDR3 length: 13 residues. CDR3 protein: CASGTPGPYGYTF. CDR3 in DNA: TGTGCCAGCGGCACCCCGGGCCCCTATGGCTACACCTTC.

CDR3: CSGVTIQETQYF. Here the CDR3 DNA reads TGCAGCGGAGTGACTATACAAGAGACCCAGTACTTC. This sequence joins TRBV29-1 and TRBJ2-5, with D possibly matching TRBD2 (5 bases). The CDR3 totals 12 residues. Germline V gene lookup returns CDR1 SQVTM and CDR2 ANQGSEA. The ends were cut back, 7 bases at V and 2 bases at J, with 11 bases in the middle.

This clone showed up just a few times. The genes are TRBV5-1 and TRBJ2-2; possibly TRBD2 for D (6 bases). CDR3 size: 16 residues. Trimming stripped 2 bases from V and 0 bases from J, with 11 bases between. Germline V CDR1 and CDR2: SGHRS, YFSETQ. The DNA for the CDR3 is TGCGCCAGCAGCTTTACCGGGACTCCGAACACCGGGGAGCTGTTTTTT. Protein sequence: CASSFTGTPNTGELFF.